This T cell receptor beta chain was recovered during a study of T cells in Graves' hyperthyroidism and ophthalmopathy. Using RNA transcripts as the source, TCR beta CDR3 regions were amplified. With the HTBI primer set, the TCR CDR3 went through a first round of RT-PCR. TCRdb called the multiplex PCR reads again in MiXCR, with one record for every CDR3 protein. The sample lists around 260,000 distinct CDR3 sequences; 25% to 30% were seen once. Looked up from germline, CDR1 is MNHEY and CDR2 is SMNVEV (reference sequence). V was clipped by 3 bases and J by 0 bases, with 11 bases between them. This CDR3 is 15 amino acids long.

Sequencing used blood. The receptor's source is a middle-aged man with Graves' hyperthyroidism that later progressed to Graves' ophthalmopathy. The V gene is TRBV27, the J gene TRBJ2-5; tentatively, D is TRBD1 or TRBD2 (6 bases each). This chain's CDR3 is CASSFGGGDQETQYF. CDR3 coding DNA: TGTGCCAGCAGTTTCGGGGGCGGGGACCAAGAGACCCAGTACTTC.